The 21 T cell receptor beta chains below all came from one sample that was sequenced in a study of T-cell memory formation after mild COVID-19. MiXCR, applied by TCRdb to the 5' RACE reads, yields one record per CDR3 protein. Of hundreds of thousands of distinct CDR3 sequences in the sample, approximately 29% were seen once. What was sequenced was PBMCs or a T cell subset sorted from them (not recorded which). The receptors shown here come from an adult woman who had mild COVID-19 (a few samples of this study predate the infection). Cell type and time point are not known.

The chain carries TRBV10-3 and TRBJ2-7, with 9 bases identical to TRBD2. V trimming: 5 bases; J trimming: 6 bases; junction bases outside the gene matches: 8. The CDR3 extends over 14 amino acids. Germline CDR1 is ENHRY and CDR2 is SYGVKD. The CDR3 here is CAISPGTSIAEQYF. For the CDR3, the DNA is TGTGCCATCAGTCCCGGGACTAGCATCGCCGAGCAGTACTTC.

This sequence joins TRBV25-1 and TRBJ2-5; the D call may be TRBD1 or TRBD2 (6 bases each). Looked up from germline, CDR1 is MGHDK and CDR2 is SYGVNS. V was clipped by 4 bases and J by 3 bases, with 15 bases between them. This CDR3 contains 15 residues. The CDR3 nucleotides read TGTGCCAGCAGTGCTGGGGGGCCGGGGAAAGAGACCCAGTACTTC. This gives the protein CASSAGGPGKETQYF.

The chain couples TRBV24-1 to TRBJ2-3; D gene unclear. The CDR3 contains 14 residues. Germline V CDR1 and CDR2: KGHDR, SFDVKD. Trimming pared 7 bases from V and 2 bases from J, leaving 12 bases between. This CDR3 is CATSRGIPTDTQYF. Written as DNA, the CDR3 is TGTGCCACCAGCCGTGGGATACCCACAGATACGCAGTATTTT.

In DNA, the CDR3 is TGTGCCAGCAGCCAAGGTCTTTGGGTAGGGGGCTACACCTTC. It codes for CASSQGLWVGGYTF. The chain recombines TRBV3-1 with TRBJ1-2; D uncertain. The CDR3 spans 14 residues. V was trimmed by 1 base and J by 8 bases, leaving 14 bases between them. Germline V CDR1 and CDR2: LGHDT, YNNKEL (reference sequence).

This clonotype was detected only a few times. The genes are TRBV2 and TRBJ2-1, with TRBD1 matching 8 bases. V gave up 6 bases and J gave up 0 bases; unmatched junction bases: 4. Germline loops: CDR1 SNHLY, CDR2 FYNNEI. This CDR3 has 15 amino acids. In DNA form, the CDR3 reads TGTGCCAGCAGGGGTGACAGGGGCTCCTACAATGAGCAGTTCTTC. It translates to CASRGDRGSYNEQFF. Using reference TRBV2 and TRBJ2-1 for the parts outside the CDR3, the full variable domain is EPEVTQTPSHQVTQMGQEVILRCVPISNHLYFYWYRQILGQKVEFLVSFYNNEISEKSEIFDDQFSVERPDGSNFTLKIRSTKLEDSAMYFCASRGDRGSYNEQFFGPGTRLTVL.

The gene calls are TRBV30 and TRBJ2-3; D is undetermined. Between the trimmed V and J ends, which lost 2 bases and 6 bases, there was a span of 9 bases. Germline assignment: CDR1 GTSNPN and CDR2 SVGIG (reference sequence). The length of the CDR3 is 12 residues. For the CDR3, the DNA is TGTGCCTGGAGTCCCATGGGGGATACGCAGTATTTT. Its protein is CAWSPMGDTQYF.

The gene calls are TRBV5-1 and TRBJ2-5, with 7 bases aligning to TRBD2. The CDR3 covers 15 residues. Germline trimming cut 4 bases from V and 1 base from J; bases unmatched to any gene: 7. CDR1 is SGHRS and CDR2 is YFSETQ in the germline V gene. CDR3 DNA: TGCGCCAGCAGCGCTTCTCCTAGCGGCCAAGAGACCCAGTACTTC. This sequence encodes CASSASPSGQETQYF.

V is TRBV6-2 or TRBV6-3 and J is TRBJ2-5, with 7 bases matching TRBD1. V shed 5 bases, J shed 2 bases, and the junction held 8 bases outside the gene matches. Germline lookup yields CDR1 MNHEY and CDR2 SVGEGT. The CDR3 consists of 15 residues. In DNA form, the CDR3 reads TGTGCCAGCAGTCTAACGGACAGGCTTCAAGAGACCCAGTACTTC. The encoded protein is CASSLTDRLQETQYF.

V usage is TRBV4-1 and J usage is TRBJ2-1; 8 nucleotides align to TRBD2. The CDR3 spans 15 residues. The V segment lost 0 bases and the J segment 4 bases; nucleotides outside the gene matches: 2. Germline CDR1 reads MGHRA; CDR2 reads YSYEKL. The CDR3 sequence is CASSQELAAYNEQFF. The DNA for the CDR3 is TGCGCCAGCAGCCAAGAACTAGCGGCTTACAATGAGCAGTTCTTC.

This clonotype has a handful of counts. This sequence joins TRBV20-1 and TRBJ2-5; 9 bases match TRBD2. V lost 1 base to trimming and J lost 4 bases; unmatched junction nucleotides: 4. Germline V gene lookup returns CDR1 DFQATT and CDR2 SNEGSKA (reference sequence). This CDR3 is built from 14 residues. In DNA form, the CDR3 reads TGCAGTGCTAGAGTAACAGCGGGAGGAGAGACCCAGTACTTC. This sequence encodes CSARVTAGGETQYF.

Only a few counts were recorded for this clonotype. This chain joins TRBV7-9 and TRBJ2-7; D call uncertain. This CDR3 has 13 amino acids. V was cut by 8 bases and J by 3 bases, with 14 bases left in between. CDR1 is SEHNR and CDR2 is FQNEAQ in the germline V gene (reference sequence). The CDR3 DNA reads as TGTGCCAGCGTTCCTCACCCTCTCTACGAGCAGTACTTC. This gives the protein CASVPHPLYEQYF.

The rearrangement links TRBV12-3 or TRBV12-4 to TRBJ1-5, with D perhaps matching TRBD1 (5 bases). Trimming stripped 3 bases from V and 2 bases from J, with 17 bases between. The CDR3 sequence is 17 residues long. As DNA, the CDR3 is TGTGCCAGCAGTTTCTCCGGGGGGGTGGAGGGCAATCAGCCCCAGCATTTT. It specifies CASSFSGGVEGNQPQHF.

The chain links TRBV9 to TRBJ2-7; no reliable D call. CDR3 size: 14 residues. V lost 2 bases to trimming and J lost 0 bases, with 9 bases between them. The V gene's germline CDR1 is SGDLS and CDR2 YYNGEE. The CDR3 loop is CASSVSWPSYEQYF. The CDR3 bases are TGTGCCAGCAGCGTTTCATGGCCCTCCTACGAGCAGTACTTC.

The chain uses TRBV5-1 and TRBJ2-1, with 7 bases that match TRBD1. CDR1 and CDR2 (germline): SGHRS, YFSETQ. V lost 0 bases, J lost 2 bases, and 8 bases stayed unmatched. This CDR3 region has 17 residues. CDR3 sequence: CASSLEGRGSTYNEQFF. CDR3 DNA sequence: TGCGCCAGCAGCTTGGAAGGCAGGGGGTCCACCTACAATGAGCAGTTCTTC.

CDR3 sequence reads: CASSLGRRWGDEQFF. The CDR3 region has the DNA TGTGCCAGCAGCTTAGGGCGTCGGTGGGGCGATGAGCAGTTCTTC. The V and J genes are TRBV11-2 and TRBJ2-1, with D maybe TRBD1 (5 bases). This CDR3 contains 15 residues. With 1 base removed from V and 8 bases from J, the gap between germline ends came to 15 bases. Germline-derived CDR1 and CDR2 are SGHAT and FQNNGV.

The chain is built from TRBV24-1 and TRBJ1-1; D is undetermined. Trimming cost V 9 bases and J 1 base, with 14 bases left between them. This CDR3 has 14 residues. Germline CDR1 reads KGHDR; CDR2 reads SFDVKD. The CDR3 nucleotides are TGTGCCACCTCCCCCGGACCGACGAACACTGAAGCTTTCTTT. It encodes CATSPGPTNTEAFF.

J is TRBJ1-2 and V is TRBV30; D is perhaps TRBD1 (5 bases). Trimming stripped 4 bases from V and 3 bases from J, with 9 bases between. Germline lookup yields CDR1 GTSNPN and CDR2 SVGIG (reference sequence). The CDR3 length is 12 residues. The CDR3 coding sequence is TGTGCCTGGAATGCGACAGACTATGGCTACACCTTC. Translation gives CAWNATDYGYTF.

This chain uses TRBV6-6 with TRBJ2-4; D remains unclear. This CDR3 contains 15 residues. V lost 6 bases and J lost 0, with 12 bases in between. CDR1 and CDR2 from the germline V gene are MNHNY and SVGAGI (reference sequence). The CDR3 bases are TGTGCCAGCAGAACGACACAGCTAGCCAAAAACATTCAGTACTTC. Its protein is CASRTTQLAKNIQYF.

This clonotype was seen more than once but under ten times. The CDR3 DNA is TGCGCCAGCAGCCGGGACACTTGGAGACTCTCTGGGGCCAACGTCCTGACTTTC. Translated, it gives CASSRDTWRLSGANVLTF. The chain joins TRBV4-1 to TRBJ2-6; TRBD1 is a possible D gene (6 bases). This CDR3 comprises 18 residues. The V end lost 4 bases, the J end lost 0 bases, and 16 bases lay between the germline ends. From germline, CDR1 is MGHRA and CDR2 YSYEKL.

This clonotype was seen a few times. The chain carries TRBV12-3 or TRBV12-4 and TRBJ2-7; TRBD2 matches 9 bases. The junction had 7 bases not matched to a gene; V was cut back by 5 bases and J by 2 bases. The CDR3 is 15 residues long. The CDR3 DNA sequence: TGTGCCAGCAGTCCTACCGGGACTAGCCCCTACGAGCAGTACTTC. Translation: CASSPTGTSPYEQYF.

This clonotype was seen a few times. V and J are TRBV18 and TRBJ2-5, with no clear D. The CDR3 totals 13 residues. V shed 3 bases and J shed 5 bases, with 10 bases lying between them. Germline CDR1 is KGHSH and CDR2 is LQKENI. CDR3 sequence: CASSPSLGETQYF. The CDR3 DNA follows: TGTGCCAGCTCACCTTCCCTCGGCGAGACCCAGTACTTC.